These T cell receptor beta chains were read from a single sample in a study of blood T cell repertoires in COVID-19. Libraries were prepared by immunoSEQ multiplex PCR; TCRdb keeps only in-frame clonotypes and omits some of them. The sample carries fewer than 150,000 clones, around nine tenths recorded once. Material for sequencing was peripheral blood. The receptors derive from a woman in her forties with acute or convalescent COVID-19. Both conserved end residues are part of each CDR3. The D gene is left open where the match is weak. The listing skips clone size in some rows; elsewhere it reads once, few, many or a size class.

cdr3_aa cdr3_nt j_call clone_size d_call v_call
CSVVEREGYNEQFF TGCAGCGTTGTGGAGCGGGAGGGCTACAATGAGCAGTTCTTC TRBJ2-1 NA TRBD2 TRBV29-1
CAISDPRRGNEKLFF TGTGCCATCAGTGACCCCCGGAGGGGCAATGAAAAACTGTTTTTT TRBJ1-4 NA NA TRBV10-3
CASTRTLVNTEAFF TGTGCCAGTACCAGGACACTGGTTAACACTGAAGCTTTCTTT TRBJ1-1 NA NA TRBV19
CASSEALYRSTDTQYF TGTGCCAGCAGTGAAGCGCTCTACCGGAGCACAGATACGCAGTATTTT TRBJ2-3 NA NA TRBV2
CASSPLEGKHGYTF TGTGCCAGCTCACCACTCGAGGGAAAACATGGCTACACCTTC TRBJ1-2 NA NA TRBV18
CASSPRGGQPQHF TGTGCCAGCAGCCCCCGAGGGGGTCAGCCCCAGCATTTT TRBJ1-5 NA NA TRBV28
CASSLSGVGTDTQYF TGTGCCAGCAGCCTTAGCGGGGTGGGGACAGATACGCAGTATTTT TRBJ2-3 once TRBD2 TRBV7-2
CAWVTGGGKYGYTF TGTGCCTGGGTGACAGGGGGCGGGAAGTATGGCTACACCTTC TRBJ1-2 NA TRBD1 TRBV30
CASSLESSPRLAAYNEQFF TGTGCCAGCAGTTTAGAATCCAGTCCTCGACTAGCGGCCTACAATGAGCAGTTCTTC TRBJ2-1 NA TRBD2 TRBV27
CASSQPFRDNEQFF TGCGCCAGCAGCCAACCTTTCCGTGACAATGAGCAGTTCTTC TRBJ2-1 NA NA TRBV4-1
CASSYPQGSLAKNIQYF TGTGCCAGCAGTTACCCACAGGGGAGTTTGGCCAAAAACATTCAGTACTTC TRBJ2-4 NA TRBD1 TRBV6-2/TRBV6-3
CASSSGGAGYTF TGTGCCAGCAGCTCAGGGGGCGCAGGCTACACCTTC TRBJ1-2 few TRBD1 TRBV6-5
CASSEYYGPGGQFF TGTGCCAGCAGTGAATATTACGGGCCCGGAGGACAGTTCTTC TRBJ2-1 NA NA TRBV25-1
CASRAGQARGNTIYF TGTGCCAGCAGGGCGGGACAGGCGCGAGGAAACACCATATATTTT TRBJ1-3 NA TRBD1 TRBV2
CASSLRGQETQYF TGTGCCAGCAGCTTAAGGGGTCAAGAGACCCAGTACTTC TRBJ2-5 NA NA TRBV5-6
CASSMGTGLGYTF TGTGCCAGTAGTATGGGGACTGGACTCGGCTACACCTTC TRBJ1-2 NA NA TRBV19
CASSYGQGGRTDTQYF TGTGCCAGCAGTTACGGTCAGGGTGGACGCACAGATACGCAGTATTTT TRBJ2-3 NA NA TRBV6-5
CASSWDTRTNSPLHF TGCGCCAGCAGCTGGGACACGCGGACCAATTCACCCCTCCACTTT TRBJ1-6 NA NA TRBV5-1
CATSDFTDTQYF TGTGCCACCAGTGACTTTACAGATACGCAGTATTTT TRBJ2-3 NA NA TRBV24-1
CAIRADRGSYGYTF TGTGCCATCAGGGCTGATCGGGGGTCGTATGGCTACACCTTC TRBJ1-2 NA NA TRBV10-3
CASSLVGTGWYGYTF TGTGCCAGCAGCTTAGTGGGGACAGGGTGGTATGGCTACACCTTC TRBJ1-2 NA TRBD1 TRBV13
CASSTPVIYEQYF TGTGCCAGCAGCACTCCGGTCATATACGAGCAGTACTTC TRBJ2-7 NA NA TRBV7-2
CASSSGDSGNTIYF TGTGCCAGCAGCTCCGGGGACTCTGGAAACACCATATATTTT TRBJ1-3 NA NA TRBV7-3
CASSFGTEGNTIYF TGTGCCAGCAGCTTCGGGACAGAAGGAAACACCATATATTTT TRBJ1-3 NA TRBD1 TRBV7-2